This section outlines one T cell receptor beta chain sequence together with its context. This entry belongs to a study of vaccination and CD4 T cells after COVID-19. As for time point: late sampling 161 to 241 days after vaccination in a few convalescent patients. CDR1 DFQATT and CDR2 SNEGSKA come from the germline V gene (reference sequence). The V end lost 3 bases, the J end lost 0 bases, and 7 bases lay between the germline ends. The CDR3 spans 13 residues. TCRdb itself ran the PCR reads through MiXCR, one entry per CDR3 protein. The data show about 29,000 distinct CDR3 sequences, approximately 49% seen once.

Material: CD4+ T cells from blood, obtained about 7 months after SARS-CoV-2 vaccination. This rearrangement joins TRBV20-1 to TRBJ2-3; D call uncertain. The TCR comes from a human donor who had recovered from COVID-19. This chain's CDR3 is CSASKDSTDTQYF. For the CDR3, the DNA is TGCAGTGCTAGTAAGGATAGCACAGATACGCAGTATTTT.